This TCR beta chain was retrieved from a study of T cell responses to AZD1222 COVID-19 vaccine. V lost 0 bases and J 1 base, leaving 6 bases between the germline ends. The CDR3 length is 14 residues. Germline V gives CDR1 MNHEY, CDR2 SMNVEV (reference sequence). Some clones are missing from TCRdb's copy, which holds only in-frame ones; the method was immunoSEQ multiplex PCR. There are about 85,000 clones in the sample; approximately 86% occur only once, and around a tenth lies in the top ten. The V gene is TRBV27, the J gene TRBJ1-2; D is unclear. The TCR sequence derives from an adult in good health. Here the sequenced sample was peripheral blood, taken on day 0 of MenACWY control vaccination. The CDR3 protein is CASSLSALNYGYTF. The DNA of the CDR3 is TGTGCCAGCAGTTTATCGGCCCTTAACTATGGCTACACCTTC.